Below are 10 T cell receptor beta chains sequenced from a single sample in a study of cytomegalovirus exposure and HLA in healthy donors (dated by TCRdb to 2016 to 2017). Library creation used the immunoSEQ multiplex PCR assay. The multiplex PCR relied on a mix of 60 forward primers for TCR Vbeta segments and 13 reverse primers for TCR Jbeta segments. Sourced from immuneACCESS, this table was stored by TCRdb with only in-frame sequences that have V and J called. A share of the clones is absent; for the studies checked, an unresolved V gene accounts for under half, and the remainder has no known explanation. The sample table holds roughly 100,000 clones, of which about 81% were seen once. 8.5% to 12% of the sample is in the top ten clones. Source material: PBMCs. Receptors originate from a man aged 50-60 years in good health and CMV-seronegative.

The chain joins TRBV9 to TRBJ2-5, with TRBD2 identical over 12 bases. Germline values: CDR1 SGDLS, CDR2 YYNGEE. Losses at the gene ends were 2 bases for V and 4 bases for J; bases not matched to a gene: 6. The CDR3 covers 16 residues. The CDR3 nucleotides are TGTGCCAGCAGCGTCTCTAGCGGGAGGGCGAGAGAGACCCAGTACTTC. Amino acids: CASSVSSGRARETQYF.

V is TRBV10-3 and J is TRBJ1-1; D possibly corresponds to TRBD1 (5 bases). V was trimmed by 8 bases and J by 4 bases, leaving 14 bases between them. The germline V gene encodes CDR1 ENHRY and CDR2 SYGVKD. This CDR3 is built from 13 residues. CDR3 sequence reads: CAIGGWGGTEAFF. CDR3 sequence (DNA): TGTGCCATCGGCGGTTGGGGGGGCACTGAAGCTTTCTTT.

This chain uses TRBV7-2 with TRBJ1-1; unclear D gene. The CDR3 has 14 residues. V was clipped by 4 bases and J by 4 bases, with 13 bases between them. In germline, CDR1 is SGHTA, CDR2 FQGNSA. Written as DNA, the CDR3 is TGTGCCAGCAGCTCAGATCAGGTAGTCACTGAAGCTTTCTTT. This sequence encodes CASSSDQVVTEAFF.

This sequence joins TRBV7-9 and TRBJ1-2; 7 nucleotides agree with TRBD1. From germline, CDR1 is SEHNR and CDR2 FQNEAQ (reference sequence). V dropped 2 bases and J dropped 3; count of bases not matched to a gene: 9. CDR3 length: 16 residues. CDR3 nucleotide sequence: TGTGCCAGCAGCTTAAACGGACAGGACTTTTACTATGGCTACACCTTC. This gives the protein CASSLNGQDFYYGYTF.

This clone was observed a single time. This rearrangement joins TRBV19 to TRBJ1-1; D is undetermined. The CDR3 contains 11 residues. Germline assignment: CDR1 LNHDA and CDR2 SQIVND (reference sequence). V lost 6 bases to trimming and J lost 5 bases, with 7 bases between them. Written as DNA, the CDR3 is TGTGCCAGTAGGGAGAAGACTGAAGCTTTCTTT. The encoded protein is CASREKTEAFF.

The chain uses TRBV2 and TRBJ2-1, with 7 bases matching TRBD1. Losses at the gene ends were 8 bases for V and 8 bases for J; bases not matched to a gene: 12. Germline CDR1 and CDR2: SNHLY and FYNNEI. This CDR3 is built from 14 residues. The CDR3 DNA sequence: TGTGCCAGCGGGGGAAGGCTCCAGGGGGATGAGCAGTTCTTC. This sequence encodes CASGGRLQGDEQFF.

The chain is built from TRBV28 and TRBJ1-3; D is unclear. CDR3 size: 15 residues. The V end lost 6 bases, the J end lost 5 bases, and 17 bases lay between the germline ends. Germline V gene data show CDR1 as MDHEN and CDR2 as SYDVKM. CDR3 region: CASSPTPRDRNTIYF. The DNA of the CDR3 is TGTGCCAGCAGCCCCACCCCACGGGATAGAAACACCATATATTTT.

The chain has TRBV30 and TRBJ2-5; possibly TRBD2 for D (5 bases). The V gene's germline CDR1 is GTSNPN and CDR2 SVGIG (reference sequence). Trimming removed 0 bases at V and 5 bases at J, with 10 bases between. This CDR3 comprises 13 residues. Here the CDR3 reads CAWSVHRGETQYF. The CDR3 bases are TGTGCCTGGAGTGTCCATCGCGGGGAGACCCAGTACTTC.

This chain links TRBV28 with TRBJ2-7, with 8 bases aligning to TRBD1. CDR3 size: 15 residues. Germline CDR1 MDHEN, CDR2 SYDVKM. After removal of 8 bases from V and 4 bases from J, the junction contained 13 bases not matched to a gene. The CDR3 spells CASRKAPRGQYEQYF. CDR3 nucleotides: TGTGCCAGCCGGAAGGCCCCCAGGGGGCAGTACGAGCAGTACTTC.

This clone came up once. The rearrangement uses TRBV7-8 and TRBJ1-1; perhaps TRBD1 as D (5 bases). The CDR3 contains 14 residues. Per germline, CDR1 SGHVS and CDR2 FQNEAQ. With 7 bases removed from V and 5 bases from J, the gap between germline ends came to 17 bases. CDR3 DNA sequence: TGTGCCAGCACCCCGTCGCGGGGGATTACTGAAGCTTTCTTT. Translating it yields CASTPSRGITEAFF. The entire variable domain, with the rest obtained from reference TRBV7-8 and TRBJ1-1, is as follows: GAGVSQSPRYKVAKRGQDVALRCDPISGHVSLFWYQQALGQGPEFLTYFQNEAQLDKSGLPSDRFFAERPEGSVSTLKIQRTQQEDSAVYLCASTPSRGITEAFFGQGTRLTVV.